Reported below is one T cell receptor (beta chain). V dropped 1 base and J dropped 2; count of bases not matched to a gene: 2. The CDR3 length is 14 residues. Per the germline V gene, CDR1 is SGHTA and CDR2 is FQGNSA. This sample was taken from a study of control samples from healthy donors and cancer patients. Repertoires were generated with immunoSEQ multiplex PCR, while TCRdb's copy carries only in-frame clones and drops some. The table lists under 150,000 clones, 70% to 90% of them singletons. This TCR was sampled from a woman in her twenties or thirties in good health. The sequenced sample consisted of blood. The rearrangement links TRBV7-2 to TRBJ2-7; 7 positions agree with TRBD1. The CDR3 sequence: CASSLGQGAYEQYF. CDR3 coding DNA: TGTGCCAGCAGCTTAGGCCAGGGGGCCTACGAGCAGTACTTC.